This T cell receptor (beta chain) derives from a study of regulatory T cells in long-lasting Graves disease. This clonotype was seen many times. Both iRepertoire HTBI primers and Arm-PCR of CDR3 regions were used to build the TCR beta libraries. Using its own MiXCR run on the multiplex PCR reads, TCRdb lists one record per CDR3 protein. In the table there are about 610,000 distinct CDR3 sequences, roughly 15% of which are singletons. The time point here: newly diagnosed GD, antithyroid drugs for less than 3 months. Researchers made the TCR library from RNA that was extracted from PBMCs. V was clipped by 5 bases and J by 0 bases, with 16 bases between them. Germline V gives CDR1 MNHEY, CDR2 SMNVEV (reference sequence). The CDR3 contains 16 residues. These data are also associated with another study on T cells in Graves' hyperthyroidism and ophthalmopathy.

This receptor was taken from a young man with Graves disease. V usage is TRBV27 and J usage is TRBJ1-1; D not certain. Material: peripheral blood mononuclear cells (PBMCs), obtained at new diagnosis, from a patient treated with antithyroid drugs. CDR3 nucleotide sequence: TGTGCCAGCAGTCTCAAGGACGGAACCATGAACACTGAAGCTTTCTTT. Translating gives CASSLKDGTMNTEAFF.